Listed below are T cell receptor beta chains from one sample, sequenced in a study of beta chain features in type 1 diabetes. The data were produced by immunoSEQ multiplex PCR, yet TCRdb's version contains in-frame clones alone and is incomplete. The top ten hold 5.5% to 7.5% of the sample, which has 330,000 or so clones, 11% to 15% seen once. Material for sequencing was central memory CD4+ T cells from blood. These receptors were obtained from a young man in good health. CDR3s include the opening cysteine and the closing phenylalanine or tryptophan. A D gene is named only where the DNA matches it firmly. Clone size appears in some rows only: once, few, many, or a class for an expanded clone.

v_gene	d_gene	abundance	j_gene	len	CDR3nt	CDR3aa
TRBV27	.	many	TRBJ2-5	13	TGTGCCAGCATGCCCGGAGCGGAGGATTCCCAGTACTTC	CASMPGAEDSQYF
TRBV5-4	.	few	TRBJ1-5	14	TGTGCCAGCAGCCAAGACAGAAGCAATCAGCCCCAGCATTTT	CASSQDRSNQPQHF
TRBV27	.	few	TRBJ1-3	14	TGTGCCAGCAGCCAGAGTTTTTTTGGAAACACCATATATTTT	CASSQSFFGNTIYF
TRBV6-1	.	.	TRBJ2-3	13	TGTGCCAGTTGGGGGGTGAACACAGATACGCAGTATTTT	CASWGVNTDTQYF
TRBV4-3	TRBD2	.	TRBJ2-7	19	TGCGCCAGCAGCCAAGAGATGGCTAGCGGGGGGGTTCGGAGCTACGAGCAGTACTTC	CASSQEMASGGVRSYEQYF
TRBV14	.	few	TRBJ2-3	12	TGTGCCAGCAGCCAAGTATACGGTACGCAGTATTTT	CASSQVYGTQYF
TRBV9	.	once	TRBJ1-1	15	TGTGCCAGCAGCGTAAATATTGGGTTCGACACTGAAGCTTTCTTT	CASSVNIGFDTEAFF
TRBV19	.	.	TRBJ2-5	14	TGTGCCAGTAGTCCCGCACTTGCAGCGGAGACCCAGTACTTC	CASSPALAAETQYF
TRBV6-1	TRBD1	.	TRBJ1-2	13	TGTGCCAGCAGTCGGGACAGCTCCTATGGCTACACCTTC	CASSRDSSYGYTF
TRBV4-3	.	.	TRBJ1-2	14	TGCGCCAGCACCCCTTACCAGACAGACTATGGCTACACCTTC	CASTPYQTDYGYTF
TRBV5-6	TRBD1	few	TRBJ1-5	14	TGTGCCAGCAGCCGACAGGGCACCAATCAGCCCCAGCATTTT	CASSRQGTNQPQHF
TRBV10-3	TRBD2	few	TRBJ2-5	15	TGTGCCAGCAGTCCTCCGGGACTAGCGAAAGAGACCCAGTACTTC	CASSPPGLAKETQYF
TRBV5-4	.	few	TRBJ2-3	16	TGTGCCAGCAGCCCCGGACGGGGAGCGAACACAGATACGCAGTATTTT	CASSPGRGANTDTQYF
TRBV27	.	.	TRBJ2-1	14	TGTGCCAGCAGTTTTCCCGGGCGAAACAATGAGCAGTTCTTC	CASSFPGRNNEQFF
TRBV28	.	few	TRBJ1-5	15	TGTGCCAGCAGTCCTCGGCGGCCCCCCAATCAGCCCCAGCATTTT	CASSPRRPPNQPQHF
TRBV5-6	TRBD1	many	TRBJ2-1	16	TGTGCCAGCAGCCCGACGGACAGGCTCTCCTACAATGAGCAGTTCTTC	CASSPTDRLSYNEQFF
TRBV29-1	TRBD1	few	TRBJ2-3	13	TGCAGCGGCAGGGACAGGCGGGGAGATACGCAGTATTTT	CSGRDRRGDTQYF
TRBV28	.	few	TRBJ2-5	13	TGTGCCAGCAGTCTCCTAACCCGGGGGACCCAGTACTTC	CASSLLTRGTQYF
TRBV29-1	.	.	TRBJ1-5	15	TGCAGCGTTTGTACAGGTCTGTCGGGCAATCAGCCCCAGCATTTT	CSVCTGLSGNQPQHF
TRBV7-7	TRBD2	.	TRBJ2-3	15	TGTGCCAGCAGCGTCGGGACTAGCCGCACAGATACGCAGTATTTT	CASSVGTSRTDTQYF
TRBV29-1	.	.	TRBJ2-2	11	TGCAGCGTTCGAGGACCCGGGGAGCTGTTTTTT	CSVRGPGELFF
TRBV6-6	.	few	TRBJ1-2	11	TGTGCCAGCACGGCAGGGGCTGGCTACACCTTC	CASTAGAGYTF
TRBV9	.	.	TRBJ2-2	14	TGTGCCAGCAGCGTAGCTTCGGAAACCGGGGAGCTGTTTTTT	CASSVASETGELFF
TRBV29-1	.	many	TRBJ2-5	12	TGCAGCGTTGTTGCACAAGAAGAGACCCAGTACTTC	CSVVAQEETQYF
TRBV10-3	TRBD1	.	TRBJ1-4	14	TGTGCCATCAGCCCGACAGGGTATAATGAAAAACTGTTTTTT	CAISPTGYNEKLFF
TRBV6-1	.	few	TRBJ2-2	14	TGTGCCAGCAGTGTTCTTGGATTTACCGGGGAGCTGTTTTTT	CASSVLGFTGELFF
TRBV7-2	.	few	TRBJ1-3	13	TGTGCCAGCAGCTCACAGAGGCAGGCCACCATATATTTT	CASSSQRQATIYF
TRBV10-3	.	medium-sized	TRBJ2-1	14	TGTGCCATCACGGCGGCCCCCACGGACAATGAGCAGTTCTTC	CAITAAPTDNEQFF
TRBV6-5	TRBD1	.	TRBJ1-2	14	TGTGCCAGCAGTTCAGACAGGGCCCCCTATGGCTACACCTTC	CASSSDRAPYGYTF
TRBV15	.	.	TRBJ2-5	15	TGTGCCACCAGCAGAAGGCTAGGAATCCAAGAGACCCAGTACTTC	CATSRRLGIQETQYF
TRBV7-7	.	few	TRBJ2-1	12	TGTGCCAGCAGTACTGGGGGTAATGAGCAGTTCTTC	CASSTGGNEQFF
TRBV7-2	.	once	TRBJ1-1	14	TGTGCCAGCAGCTCTTTACAGGGAGAAACTGAAGCTTTCTTT	CASSSLQGETEAFF
TRBV27	.	few	TRBJ1-2	14	TGTGCCAGCAGTTTAAGAGTCCAGGGCTATGGCTACACCTTC	CASSLRVQGYGYTF
TRBV2	TRBD2	.	TRBJ2-4	12	TGTGCCAGCAGTGGGGACTACCAGTCTCAGTACTTC	CASSGDYQSQYF
TRBV5-1	.	.	TRBJ1-6	14	TGCGCCAGCAGCCCTTTAGGGGCCACTTCACCCCTCCACTTT	CASSPLGATSPLHF
TRBV7-7	.	few	TRBJ2-5	13	TGTGCCAGCAGCTTATGGGGTCGAGAGACCCAGTACTTC	CASSLWGRETQYF
TRBV7-2	.	.	TRBJ2-3	15	TGTGCCAGCAGCTTAGGGTCGGGGGCCACAGATACGCAGTATTTT	CASSLGSGATDTQYF
TRBV4-3	.	.	TRBJ2-7	13	TGCGCCAGCAGCCAAGATCTAGCCCTTAAACAGTACTTC	CASSQDLALKQYF
TRBV5-1	.	few	TRBJ2-1	14	TGCGCCAGCAGCTTGGATCAGAGATACAATGAGCAGTTCTTC	CASSLDQRYNEQFF
TRBV19	.	many	TRBJ1-6	14	TGTGCCAGTAGTATAGATCAAGACTATTCACCCCTCCACTTT	CASSIDQDYSPLHF
TRBV5-1	.	.	TRBJ2-3	16	TGCGCCAGCAGCTTGGGCCGGGACTCTGGCACAGATACGCAGTATTTT	CASSLGRDSGTDTQYF
TRBV10-2	.	.	TRBJ1-3	14	TGCGCCAGCAGACTTTCCGGATCTGGAAACACCATATATTTT	CASRLSGSGNTIYF
TRBV7-2	.	.	TRBJ1-2	14	TGTGCCAGCACCCCCCCAGGGGATGACTATGGCTACACCTTC	CASTPPGDDYGYTF
TRBV5-4	TRBD1	few	TRBJ2-1	12	TGTGCCAGCAGCTCCCGACAGGGTGAGCAGTTCTTC	CASSSRQGEQFF
TRBV7-2	.	few	TRBJ2-7	17	TGTGCCAGCAGCAGCTTAGGAAAACGGGGAATCAGCTACGAGCAGTACTTC	CASSSLGKRGISYEQYF